This entry lists 25 T cell receptor beta chains sequenced from one sample in a study of long-term antiretroviral therapy in people with HIV. Sequencing used immunoSEQ v3.0 at survey level. The repertoire was sequenced with immunoSEQ multiplex PCR; TCRdb's copy has only in-frame clones and lacks some. This sample has tens of thousands of clones; around four fifths occur once, and the top ten carry around 13%. Sequencing used unsorted PBMCs, obtained 0.3 years after starting antiretroviral therapy. These TCRs come from a man in his late teens or twenties with HIV.

This chain links TRBV5-6 with TRBJ1-4; D is uncertain. Per germline, CDR1 SGHDT and CDR2 YYEEEE. The CDR3 runs 13 residues. Trimming removed 2 bases from V and 8 bases from J, with 10 bases in between. The CDR3 nucleotides are TGTGCCAGCAGCTTTAAGGGATACGAAAAACTGTTTTTT. Translation gives CASSFKGYEKLFF.

The V gene is TRBV4-1, the J gene TRBJ2-5; D assignment may be TRBD1 or TRBD2 (5 bases each). This CDR3 has 13 residues. V lost 4 bases, J lost 0 bases, and 6 bases lay in between. CDR1 and CDR2 (germline): MGHRA, YSYEKL. The CDR3 coding sequence is TGCGCCAGCAGCCGGGACCACCAAGAGACCCAGTACTTC. Protein: CASSRDHQETQYF.

This clone was observed once. DNA of the CDR3: TGTGCCAGCAGCTCAACCGAGTCTAACTATGGCTACACCTTC. It is translated as CASSSTESNYGYTF. This chain connects TRBV11-2 to TRBJ1-2; no definite D call. V was shortened by 4 bases and J by 0 bases, with 9 bases between the two germline ends. Germline CDR1 and CDR2: SGHAT and FQNNGV. This CDR3 region has 14 residues.

V usage is TRBV7-9 and J usage is TRBJ1-2; TRBD1 is a possible D gene (5 bases). CDR1 and CDR2 from the germline V gene are SEHNR and FQNEAQ (reference sequence). This CDR3 is built from 9 residues. The chain's CDR3 is CGGERGYTF. DNA of the CDR3: TGTGGAGGGGAGCGGGGCTACACCTTC.

The chain joins TRBV27 to TRBJ1-4; D might be TRBD1 (5 bases). The CDR3 is made up of 15 amino acids. In germline, CDR1 is MNHEY, CDR2 SMNVEV (reference sequence). The V end lost 3 bases, the J end lost 8 bases, and 16 bases lay between the germline ends. The CDR3: CASSFFAGQQEKLFF. The CDR3 DNA sequence: TGTGCCAGCAGTTTCTTTGCAGGGCAACAAGAAAAACTGTTTTTT.

J is TRBJ2-5 and V is TRBV7-9; a possible D gene is TRBD1 (5 bases). The CDR3 is 13 amino acids. Germline V gene data show CDR1 as SEHNR and CDR2 as FQNEAQ (reference sequence). Trimming took 3 bases from V and 3 from J, leaving 8 bases between them. The chain's CDR3 is CASSFSREETQYF. The CDR3 DNA is TGTGCCAGCAGCTTTAGCAGGGAAGAGACCCAGTACTTC.

By share of the sample, this clone is medium-sized. The gene calls are TRBV2 and TRBJ2-5; D unresolved. This CDR3 contains 14 residues. The V end lost 3 bases, the J end lost 2 bases, and 10 bases lay between the germline ends. Germline CDR1 reads SNHLY; CDR2 reads FYNNEI. The CDR3 region is CASSEDRRQETQYF. The CDR3 DNA reads TGTGCCAGCAGTGAGGACCGCAGACAAGAGACCCAGTACTTC.

V gene TRBV27 combines with J gene TRBJ2-7, with a possible D match to TRBD1 (7 bases). The CDR3 spans 14 residues. The germline V gene encodes CDR1 MNHEY and CDR2 SMNVEV (reference sequence). V was pared by 7 bases and J by 3 bases, with 16 bases between. The DNA of the CDR3 is TGTGCCAGCAACCCAAGACAGGGACTCTACGAGCAGTACTTC. It codes for CASNPRQGLYEQYF.

V and J are TRBV7-9 and TRBJ1-4; D gene uncertain. Trimming shortened V by 6 bases and J by 8 bases, and 4 bases separated the two germline ends. This CDR3 is built from 10 residues. Germline loops: CDR1 SEHNR, CDR2 FQNEAQ (reference sequence). CDR3 loop: CASSSEKLFF. DNA of the CDR3: TGTGCCAGCAGTTCCGAAAAACTGTTTTTT. The variable domain in full, completed from reference TRBV7-9 and TRBJ1-4, reads DTGVSQNPRHKITKRGQNVTFRCDPISEHNRLYWYRQTLGQGPEFLTYFQNEAQLEKSRLLSDRFSAERPKGSFSTLEIQRTEQGDSAMYLCASSSEKLFFGSGTQLSVL.

The chain carries TRBV11-1 and TRBJ2-7; D could derive from TRBD1 or TRBD2 (5 bases each). V was clipped by 5 bases and J by 3 bases, with 17 bases between them. Looked up from germline, CDR1 is SGHAT and CDR2 is FQDESV (reference sequence). This CDR3 comprises 15 residues. In nucleotides, the CDR3 is TGTGCCAGCAGCCACGCCGGGCAGGGAGTCTACGAGCAGTACTTC. Protein product: CASSHAGQGVYEQYF.

The rearrangement uses TRBV5-1 and TRBJ1-4, with D possibly being TRBD1 (6 bases). CDR3 length: 15 residues. CDR1 SGHRS and CDR2 YFSETQ come from the germline V gene. The germline V and J ends were trimmed by 2 bases and 5 bases, with 13 bases remaining between them. CDR3 in DNA: TGCGCCAGCAGCTTCACAGGGAGGGAGAATGAAAAACTGTTTTTT. It codes for CASSFTGRENEKLFF. The full variable domain, in which reference TRBV5-1 and TRBJ1-4 provide the parts outside the CDR3, is KAGVTQTPRYLIKTRGQQVTLSCSPISGHRSVSWYQQTPGQGLQFLFEYFSETQRNKGNFPGRFSGRQFSNSRSEMNVSTLELGDSALYLCASSFTGRENEKLFFGSGTQLSVL.

The chain recombines TRBV28 with TRBJ2-7; TRBD1 matches 9 bases. Trimming at V came to 3 bases and at J to 2 bases, leaving 14 bases not matched to a gene. The CDR3 totals 18 residues. Germline values: CDR1 MDHEN, CDR2 SYDVKM. The CDR3 coding sequence is TGTGCCAGCAGTTTTAACGCCAGGGGACAGGGTGAGCCCTACGAGCAGTACTTC. It translates to CASSFNARGQGEPYEQYF.

The CDR3 loop is CASSQEWRGGDTIYF. In nucleotides, the CDR3 is TGCGCCAGCAGCCAAGAGTGGAGGGGAGGAGACACCATATATTTT. The genes are TRBV4-1 and TRBJ1-3; D is possibly TRBD1 (5 bases). V shed 0 bases and J shed 8 bases, with 14 bases lying between them. Germline V gene data show CDR1 as MGHRA and CDR2 as YSYEKL. The CDR3 is 15 amino acids.

The chain carries TRBV9 and TRBJ1-1; D is possibly TRBD1 (5 bases). Trimming left V 4 bases short and J 1 base short, with 11 bases between. This CDR3 contains 14 residues. Germline CDR1 reads SGDLS; CDR2 reads YYNGEE. The chain's CDR3 is CASSPVGGNTEAFF. The CDR3 DNA reads as TGTGCCAGCAGCCCCGTCGGGGGGAACACTGAAGCTTTCTTT.

The chain employs TRBV28 and TRBJ1-2, with 9 bases matching TRBD1. This CDR3 spans 14 amino acids. The germline CDR1 and CDR2 sequences are MDHEN and SYDVKM. V trimming: 5 bases; J trimming: 8 bases; junction bases outside the gene matches: 9. The CDR3 protein is CASSKTGGAEGYTF. Here the CDR3 DNA reads TGTGCCAGCAGTAAAACAGGGGGCGCTGAGGGCTACACCTTC.

The chain employs TRBV10-3 and TRBJ2-1; a weak D match, TRBD1 (5 bases). CDR3 length equals 14 residues. Germline-derived CDR1 and CDR2 are ENHRY and SYGVKD. Trimming took 6 bases from V and 3 from J, leaving 12 bases between them. CDR3 in DNA: TGTGCCATCAGAGGGGCGCCTCTCTACAATGAGCAGTTCTTC. It codes for CAIRGAPLYNEQFF.

The chain has TRBV5-1 and TRBJ1-1, with unresolved D. Germline CDR1 reads SGHRS; CDR2 reads YFSETQ. V shed 0 bases and J shed 1 base, with 10 bases lying between them. The CDR3 runs to 15 residues. CDR3 in amino acids: CASSLGGYGNTEAFF. The CDR3 DNA sequence: TGCGCCAGCAGCTTGGGGGGTTACGGGAACACTGAAGCTTTCTTT.

The chain is built from TRBV18 and TRBJ2-5; D unclear. The CDR3 contains 13 residues. Germline loops: CDR1 KGHSH, CDR2 LQKENI. Trimming pared 3 bases from V and 5 bases from J, leaving 10 bases between. For the CDR3, the DNA is TGTGCCAGCTCACCTACCTCCTTGGAGACCCAGTACTTC. It encodes CASSPTSLETQYF. Combining the CDR3 with reference TRBV18 and TRBJ2-5 gives the whole variable domain NAGVMQNPRHLVRRRGQEARLRCSPMKGHSHVYWYRQLPEEGLKFMVYLQKENIIDESGMPKERFSAEFPKEGPSILRIQQVVRGDSAAYFCASSPTSLETQYFGPGTRLLVL.

The chain joins TRBV21-1 to TRBJ1-2; the table assigns TRBD1, which was not confirmed against the DNA. TRBV21-1 is classified as a pseudogene. CDR3 length equals 17 residues. Written as DNA, the CDR3 is TGTGCCAGCAGCCCCGGGACAGGAAAAAAATGGGAGCTGTGTTACACCTTC. It encodes CASSPGTGKKWELCYTF.

The chain joins TRBV10-3 to TRBJ1-2, with a tentative D call TRBD1 (6 bases). Per germline, CDR1 ENHRY and CDR2 SYGVKD. The V gene lost 8 bases and the J gene lost 7 bases, with 17 bases spanning the gap. This CDR3 contains 13 residues. The CDR3 spells CAISRQAERGYTF. The CDR3 coding sequence is TGTGCCATCTCTCGACAGGCTGAGCGTGGCTACACCTTC.

The genes are TRBV19 and TRBJ1-5; unclear D gene. Trimming took off 3 bases at V and 2 bases at J, with 11 bases between the two ends. The CDR3 extends over 15 amino acids. Germline loops: CDR1 LNHDA, CDR2 SQIVND (reference sequence). The CDR3, as DNA: TGTGCCAGTAGTATCTTGGGAACGGGCAATCAGCCCCAGCATTTT. As protein: CASSILGTGNQPQHF. Complete variable domain (other parts from reference TRBV19 and TRBJ1-5): DGGITQSPKYLFRKEGQNVTLSCEQNLNHDAMYWYRQDPGQGLRLIYYSQIVNDFQKGDIAEGYSVSREKKESFPLTVTSAQKNPTAFYLCASSILGTGNQPQHFGDGTRLSIL.

The genes are TRBV4-3 and TRBJ2-1; 9 bases are shared with TRBD2. V was clipped by 1 base and J by 6 bases; unmatched bases: 7. The CDR3 extends over 16 amino acids. Germline CDR1 and CDR2: LGHNA and YSLEER. CDR3 region: CASSQGFAGGSNEQFF. The CDR3 coding sequence is TGCGCCAGCAGCCAAGGGTTTGCGGGAGGGTCCAATGAGCAGTTCTTC.

This clone occurred once. The chain has TRBV19 and TRBJ2-1; a possible D gene is TRBD2 (6 bases). V shed 8 bases and J shed 7 bases, with 21 bases lying between them. The CDR3 totals 15 residues. Germline CDR1 LNHDA, CDR2 SQIVND (reference sequence). Here the CDR3 reads CASAHDGLALNEQFF. In DNA, the CDR3 is TGTGCCAGTGCTCATGATGGGCTAGCGTTGAATGAGCAGTTCTTC. Full variable domain (outside the CDR3, taken from reference TRBV19 and TRBJ2-1): DGGITQSPKYLFRKEGQNVTLSCEQNLNHDAMYWYRQDPGQGLRLIYYSQIVNDFQKGDIAEGYSVSREKKESFPLTVTSAQKNPTAFYLCASAHDGLALNEQFFGPGTRLTVL.

This clone was seen once. The J gene is TRBJ2-1, the V gene TRBV7-9; TRBD2 matches at 11 bases. The CDR3 spans 17 residues. The J segment lost 0 bases and the V segment lost 4 bases, leaving 5 bases of the junction unmatched. Germline V gene data show CDR1 as SEHNR and CDR2 as FQNEAQ (reference sequence). CDR3 bases: TGTGCCAGCAGCTCCGCCACTAGCGGGAGCTCCTACAATGAGCAGTTCTTC. Its translation is CASSSATSGSSYNEQFF. Supplemented by reference TRBV7-9 and TRBJ2-1, the full variable domain reads DTGVSQNPRHKITKRGQNVTFRCDPISEHNRLYWYRQTLGQGPEFLTYFQNEAQLEKSRLLSDRFSAERPKGSFSTLEIQRTEQGDSAMYLCASSSATSGSSYNEQFFGPGTRLTVL.

This clone was seen only a few times. V usage is TRBV9 and J usage is TRBJ2-7; TRBD2 is a possible D gene (5 bases). The CDR3 totals 13 residues. With 3 bases removed from V and 6 bases from J, the gap between germline ends came to 13 bases. CDR1 is SGDLS and CDR2 is YYNGEE in the germline V gene. CDR3 nucleotide sequence: TGTGCCAGCAGCGCCAGTCTAGGAGGCGAGCAGTACTTC. Protein: CASSASLGGEQYF.